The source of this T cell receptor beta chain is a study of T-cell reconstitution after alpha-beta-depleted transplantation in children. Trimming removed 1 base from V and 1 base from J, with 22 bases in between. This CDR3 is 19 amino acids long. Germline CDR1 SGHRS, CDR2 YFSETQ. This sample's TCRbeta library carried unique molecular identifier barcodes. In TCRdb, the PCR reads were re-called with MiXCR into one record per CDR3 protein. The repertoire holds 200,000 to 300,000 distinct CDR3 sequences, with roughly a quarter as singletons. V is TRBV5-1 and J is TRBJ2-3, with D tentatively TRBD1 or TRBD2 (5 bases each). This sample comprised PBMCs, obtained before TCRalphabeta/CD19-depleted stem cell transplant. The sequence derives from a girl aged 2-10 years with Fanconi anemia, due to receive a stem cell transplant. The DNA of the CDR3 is TGCGCCAGCAGCTTGAGGGGACCGTTTAGGGTGCAAGGCACAGATACGCAGTATTTT. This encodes CASSLRGPFRVQGTDTQYF.